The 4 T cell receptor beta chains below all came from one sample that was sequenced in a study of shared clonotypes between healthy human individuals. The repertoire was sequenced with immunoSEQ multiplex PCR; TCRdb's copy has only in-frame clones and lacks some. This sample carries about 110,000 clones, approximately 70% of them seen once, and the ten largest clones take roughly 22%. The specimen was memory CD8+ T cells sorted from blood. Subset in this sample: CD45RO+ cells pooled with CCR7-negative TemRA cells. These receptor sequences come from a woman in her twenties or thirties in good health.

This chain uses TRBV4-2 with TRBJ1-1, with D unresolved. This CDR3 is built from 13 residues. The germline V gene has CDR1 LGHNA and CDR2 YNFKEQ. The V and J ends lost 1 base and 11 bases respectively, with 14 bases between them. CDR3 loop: CASSQGGSGHAFF. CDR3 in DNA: TGTGCCAGCAGCCAAGGGGGATCCGGGCATGCTTTCTTT.

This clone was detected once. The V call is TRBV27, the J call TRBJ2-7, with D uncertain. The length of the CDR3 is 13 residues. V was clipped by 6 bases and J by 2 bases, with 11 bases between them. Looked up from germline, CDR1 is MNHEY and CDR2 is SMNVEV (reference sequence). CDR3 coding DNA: TGTGCCAGCAGGTCGGAAGCTACCTACGAGCAGTACTTC. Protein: CASRSEATYEQYF.

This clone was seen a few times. CDR3 nucleotides: TGTGCCAGCACCCCTAGCGGGAGGGCCTCAGATACGCAGTATTTT. Protein product: CASTPSGRASDTQYF. The chain carries TRBV28 and TRBJ2-3, with TRBD2 matching 12 bases. V shed 7 bases, J shed 4 bases, and the junction held 6 bases outside the gene matches. CDR1 and CDR2 (germline): MDHEN, SYDVKM. The length of the CDR3 is 15 residues.

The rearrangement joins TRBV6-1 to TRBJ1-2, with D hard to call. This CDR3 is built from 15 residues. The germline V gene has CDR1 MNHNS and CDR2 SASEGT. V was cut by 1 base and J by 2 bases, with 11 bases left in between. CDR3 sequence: CASSEVGGNNYGYTF. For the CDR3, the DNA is TGTGCCAGCAGTGAAGTTGGAGGGAACAACTATGGCTACACCTTC.